The entry that follows covers one T cell receptor (beta chain) sequence. Its specificity is not known. CDR3 size: 15 residues. Germline assignment: CDR1 MNHEY and CDR2 SMNVEV (reference sequence). With 6 bases clipped from V and 4 bases from J, the junction kept 9 bases outside the gene matches. PCR amplification relied on 60 Vbeta primers (plus 13 Jbeta primers). Using immunoSEQ multiplex PCR, the repertoire was profiled, and TCRdb retains in-frame clones only, with some absent. The data show under 250,000 clones, under 85% seen once. The data were taken from a study of cytomegalovirus exposure and HLA in healthy donors. General study points: Earlier analysis yielded a pattern in which most TCR beta V segments were productive about 90% or about 30% of the time. Rarity characterized most TCR sequences, yet some public TCRs appeared in many donors. Later work showed greater clonal expansion in HLA-associated TCR beta chains than in equally common others.

This sequence originates from a man aged 50 or older in good health and CMV-seronegative. The rearrangement uses TRBV27 and TRBJ1-2; 9 nucleotides line up with TRBD1. Sequences were obtained from PBMCs. CDR3 residues: CASSGTGGAAYGYTF. CDR3 DNA sequence: TGTGCCAGCAGCGGTACAGGGGGCGCTGCCTATGGCTACACCTTC.